This record concerns one T cell receptor beta chain sequence. The data were obtained in a study of blood T cell repertoires in COVID-19. Study information: Specimens from acute and convalescent COVID-19 originated in the United States, Italy and Spain. From T cells, B-cell-depleted T cells, or PBMCs came the material, which was cDNA or gDNA.

As originally analysed: Amplification of reference gene primers was used by the study to estimate nucleated cell counts. Produced via immunoSEQ multiplex PCR; TCRdb's table is partial and in-frame only. That table furnishes V, J and clone size, whereas the DNA furnished D and trimming. The sample carries about 90,000 clones, about 92% recorded once. The CDR3 is made up of 18 amino acids. Germline V gene data show CDR1 as SGHRS and CDR2 as YFSETQ. Deletions cut 0 bases from V and 0 bases from J, with 16 bases between. This receptor was identified in a woman in her fifties or sixties with active COVID-19. J is TRBJ1-3 and V is TRBV5-1, with D hard to call. The specimen sequenced was peripheral blood. The CDR3 here is CASSLGQVTLSSGNTIYF. The DNA of the CDR3 is TGCGCCAGCAGCTTGGGGCAGGTTACACTCAGCTCTGGAAACACCATATATTTT. Looking up the rest from reference TRBV5-1 and TRBJ1-3 gives the full variable domain: KAGVTQTPRYLIKTRGQQVTLSCSPISGHRSVSWYQQTPGQGLQFLFEYFSETQRNKGNFPGRFSGRQFSNSRSEMNVSTLELGDSALYLCASSLGQVTLSSGNTIYFGEGSWLTVV.